The source of this TCR beta chain is a study of blood T cells in healthy people across ages (dated by TCRdb to between 2015 and 2016). Regarding the study in general: Template switching captured roughly one uniquely barcoded TCR beta cDNA molecule per two T cells in model experiments. Using deep sequencing normalized with unique cDNA molecular identifiers, the study measured how TCR beta repertoire diversity changes with age. Four age groups were formed from the donors: young (average approximately 15 years), middle-aged (around 37), aged (roughly 58) and long-lived (about 80). To avoid experimental bias, donors of different ages were spread randomly across the sequencing lanes. The study analyzed two additional independent replicas of 1 million unique cDNA reads from the same blood draw for two donors, one aged 18 to 29 and one aged 80 or older.

Summary of the overall study and its limitations: Because the CMV infection status of the donors was unknown, age-related changes in expanded clonotypes may potentially have been confounded. Compared with the aged group, the long-lived group had more naive CD4+ T cells, fewer expanded clones and increased TCR diversity, suggesting age selection. A strong correlation was found between observed TCR beta diversity and the percentage of naive T cells measured by flow cytometry. As age increased, observed TCR beta diversity per million T cells dropped in a roughly linear way, and a significant reduction was already evident by age about 40. Total diversity estimates from one million sequenced T cells were considered lower bounds and underestimates. Because profiling used bulk unsorted PBMCs, naive and antigen-experienced compartments could not be compared conclusively.

A remark on this clonotype: There is no known antigen for this receptor. Base quality data are lacking; no much larger clone is found one base away.

Spanning cysteine to phenylalanine, the CDR3 consists of 13 amino acids. Only CDR3 DNA remains: 39 bases, in frame from the first base. Systemically healthy Caucasian individuals from Russia, some 36 in total and aged about 6 to 95 years, were included as donors. Ten milliliters of peripheral blood were collected from each donor into EDTA-treated Vacutainer tubes. Ficoll-Paque density-gradient centrifugation was used to isolate PBMCs, with at least 7 million obtained per sample. Total RNA was extracted from PBMCs with Trizol reagent, with at least 5.5 micrograms obtained per sample. For every donor, an aliquot of PBMCs went through flow cytometry to measure the percentages of naive CD45RAhigh/CD27high T cells. Library method: 5' RACE. Sequenced using an Illumina HiSeq 2500. A second PCR of about 6 to 12 cycles was run with a J-beta primer mix and a sample-barcoded 5' primer. A template-switch 5' adaptor carrying 12 random nucleotides introduced a unique molecular identifier onto each TCR beta cDNA molecule. Each sample yielded at least 2.5 million CDR3-containing paired-end reads. First-strand cDNA was synthesized from all RNA with the Mint cDNA synthesis kit, primed by a TRBC-specific oligonucleotide. Following uracil-DNA glycosylase treatment, a first 18-cycle PCR with universal primers M1SS and BC2_uni_R was performed on all cDNA. The authors processed their data as follows. Each sample was normalized by randomly selecting 1 million high-quality reads, each carrying a distinct molecular identifier. Instead of being binned into consensus sequences, reads that shared molecular identifiers were thrown out. MiTCR, with a Q25 quality threshold and the strictest error-elimination algorithm, was used for CDR3 identification, clonotype clustering and error correction. A nonparametric unseen species model with Euler transformation was used to estimate a lower bound on total TCR beta diversity. TCRdb trimmed public reads at Q25 via fastp, called clones via MiXCR and kept in-frame beta chains. Every entry covers one CDR3 protein and lists the most common genes and DNA from its rows. TCRdb, rather than the study authors, made the V and J calls. For this sample the table gives 550,000 to 700,000 distinct CDR3 sequences, of which 27% were detected only once. The ten top clones hold approximately 17% of the sample.

This TCR came from a woman aged 65 to 85 in good health. Sequenced: blood. The rearranged segments are TRBV21-1 and TRBJ2-7. TRBV21-1 is a listed pseudogene. For the CDR3, the sequence is CAGYSVISYEQYF. DNA sequence: TGTGCCGGCTATTCGGTGATCTCCTACGAGCAGTACTTC.